This passage covers 22 T cell receptor beta chains from one sample sequenced in a study of blood T cell repertoires in COVID-19. Data came from immunoSEQ multiplex PCR; TCRdb stores just in-frame clones and leaves some out. The table shows fewer than 300,000 clones, with over 75% occurring only once. The source material was peripheral blood. Receptor source: a young man with active or convalescent COVID-19.

This sequence joins TRBV25-1 and TRBJ1-1; 9 positions agree with TRBD1. This CDR3 is 15 amino acids long. CDR1 is MGHDK and CDR2 is SYGVNS in the germline V gene. V shed 8 bases, J shed 0 bases, and the junction held 7 bases outside the gene matches. The DNA for the CDR3 is TGTGCCAGCCAACTGGACAGGGGTTTGAACACTGAAGCTTTCTTT. Protein: CASQLDRGLNTEAFF.

V usage is TRBV5-6 and J usage is TRBJ2-7; no clear D. The germline gives CDR1 SGHDT, CDR2 YYEEEE. The V and J ends lost 0 bases and 2 bases respectively, with 6 bases between them. CDR3 length equals 13 residues. CDR3 protein: CASSLGRAYEQYF. The CDR3 region has the DNA TGTGCCAGCAGCTTGGGACGGGCCTACGAGCAGTACTTC.

This clone has a single count. This chain joins TRBV5-6 and TRBJ2-7; possible D gene TRBD1, 6 bases. Germline V CDR1 and CDR2: SGHDT, YYEEEE. V was pared by 4 bases and J by 5 bases, with 22 bases between. This CDR3 comprises 16 residues. The CDR3 here is CASSLNRFGRGHEQYF. CDR3 nucleotides: TGTGCCAGCAGCCTGAACCGGTTTGGCAGGGGCCACGAGCAGTACTTC.

This rearrangement joins TRBV24-1 to TRBJ2-1; D possibly corresponds to TRBD1 (6 bases). Germline assignment: CDR1 KGHDR and CDR2 SFDVKD. This CDR3 is 16 amino acids long. The V and J ends lost 5 bases and 4 bases respectively, with 17 bases between them. As DNA, the CDR3 is TGTGCCACCAGTGCTTCGGACAGCCCCGCTTACAATGAGCAGTTCTTC. Its protein is CATSASDSPAYNEQFF.

This chain links TRBV3-1 (or the pseudogene TRBV3-2) with TRBJ1-6; D is undetermined. Trimming took 4 bases from V and 2 from J, leaving 15 bases between them. The CDR3 is made up of 17 amino acids. Germline assignment: CDR1 LGHDT and CDR2 YNNKEL (reference sequence). CDR3 sequence: CASSRGGGRTYNSPLHF. In nucleotides, the CDR3 is TGTGCCAGCAGCCGTGGAGGAGGCCGCACCTATAATTCACCCCTCCACTTT.

CDR3 bases: TGTGCCAGCAGCTTGGGACAGAATTCACCCCTCCACTTT. Its protein product is CASSLGQNSPLHF. The chain joins TRBV11-2 to TRBJ1-6, with 7 bases fitting TRBD1. Per germline, CDR1 SGHAT and CDR2 FQNNGV. The V gene end was trimmed by 3 bases and the J gene end by 7 bases; junction bases not matched to a gene: 0. The CDR3 is 13 amino acids.

The chain carries TRBV29-1 and TRBJ2-7; D perhaps matches TRBD2 (6 bases). Trimming removed 1 base at V and 6 bases at J, with 10 bases between. The CDR3 extends over 12 amino acids. In germline, CDR1 is SQVTM, CDR2 ANQGSEA. This CDR3 reads CSVEGLASEQYF. CDR3 nucleotides: TGCAGCGTTGAAGGGCTAGCGAGCGAGCAGTACTTC.

This chain joins TRBV4-1 and TRBJ2-7, with TRBD2 matching 10 bases. The CDR3 sequence is 15 residues long. In germline, CDR1 is MGHRA, CDR2 YSYEKL. The V gene end was trimmed by 2 bases and the J gene end by 0 bases; junction bases not matched to a gene: 1. This CDR3 reads CASSQWTSGSYEQYF. CDR3 sequence (DNA): TGCGCCAGCAGCCAATGGACTAGCGGCTCCTACGAGCAGTACTTC.

This chain links TRBV7-2 with TRBJ2-1, with D possibly TRBD2 on 6 matching bases. The CDR3 is 15 amino acids. Germline lookup yields CDR1 SGHTA and CDR2 FQGNSA. V was trimmed by 2 bases and J by 6 bases, leaving 14 bases between them. The CDR3 nucleotides are TGTGCCAGCAGCTTAACTAGCCAGGTCACCAATGAGCAGTTCTTC. Residues: CASSLTSQVTNEQFF.

The chain recombines TRBV2 with TRBJ2-4; D is uncertain. The germline gives CDR1 SNHLY, CDR2 FYNNEI. The CDR3 runs 12 residues. Deletions cut 7 bases from V and 0 bases from J, with 4 bases between. This CDR3 reads CASILAKNIQYF. The CDR3 nucleotides read TGTGCCAGCATACTAGCCAAAAACATTCAGTACTTC.

This sequence joins TRBV27 and TRBJ2-7, with D tentatively TRBD1 (6 bases). Germline CDR1 is MNHEY and CDR2 is SMNVEV (reference sequence). The CDR3 is 16 residues long. Trimming removed 1 base from V and 2 bases from J, with 15 bases in between. This chain's CDR3 is CASSLLLQGATYEQYF. CDR3 coding DNA: TGTGCCAGCAGTTTATTGTTACAGGGTGCAACCTACGAGCAGTACTTC.

The chain carries TRBV9 and TRBJ1-5; D gene uncertain. The length of the CDR3 is 15 residues. The germline gives CDR1 SGDLS, CDR2 YYNGEE. Trimming pared 0 bases from V and 4 bases from J, leaving 11 bases between. The CDR3 DNA reads as TGTGCCAGCAGCGTAGGGAGTGGTCCGAATCAGCCCCAGCATTTT. Encoded protein: CASSVGSGPNQPQHF.

The chain recombines TRBV3-1 (or the pseudogene TRBV3-2) with TRBJ2-2; possible D gene TRBD1, 6 bases. CDR1 and CDR2 (germline): LGHDT, YNNKEL (reference sequence). With 3 bases removed from V and 2 bases from J, the gap between germline ends came to 7 bases. CDR3 length equals 14 residues. The CDR3 DNA reads TGTGCCAGCAGCCAGGGACAAAACACCGGGGAGCTGTTTTTT. Protein product: CASSQGQNTGELFF.

The gene calls are TRBV5-1 and TRBJ2-1; TRBD1 might be the D (5 bases). Trimming cost V 1 base and J 6 bases, with 11 bases left between them. CDR3 size: 14 residues. The germline V gene encodes CDR1 SGHRS and CDR2 YFSETQ. The CDR3 nucleotides are TGCGCCAGCAGCTTGTCCCAGGGTTCCAATGAGCAGTTCTTC. This codes for CASSLSQGSNEQFF.

Here the CDR3 DNA reads TGCGCCAGCAGCCAAGATGCCCCGACAGGGGGGTCCTACGAGCAGTACTTC. Translation gives CASSQDAPTGGSYEQYF. V usage is TRBV4-3 and J usage is TRBJ2-7; 9 nucleotides align to TRBD1. Trimming removed 0 bases from V and 1 base from J; junction bases left unmatched: 7. In germline, CDR1 is LGHNA, CDR2 YSLEER. The CDR3 is 17 residues long.

The chain uses TRBV7-2 and TRBJ1-2; TRBD1 matches 8 bases. V lost 2 bases to trimming and J lost 1 base; unmatched junction nucleotides: 12. CDR1 and CDR2 (germline): SGHTA, FQGNSA. CDR3 length: 18 residues. The chain's CDR3 is CASSLPARDRPLNYGYTF. The CDR3 DNA sequence: TGTGCCAGCAGCTTACCGGCCCGGGACAGGCCTCTTAACTATGGCTACACCTTC.

The chain is built from TRBV6-5 and TRBJ1-5; maybe TRBD1 (6 bases). Germline V gives CDR1 MNHEY, CDR2 SVGAGI. This CDR3 spans 14 amino acids. V dropped 6 bases and J dropped 6 bases, with 15 bases sitting between them. In nucleotides, the CDR3 is TGTGCCAGCAGAAGTACAGGGTCCCTTCAGCCCCAGCATTTT. It is translated as CASRSTGSLQPQHF.

V and J are TRBV12-5 and TRBJ2-1; tentatively, D is TRBD2 (5 bases). The V gene's germline CDR1 is LGHNT and CDR2 FRNRAP. V was trimmed by 6 bases and J by 2 bases, leaving 14 bases between them. CDR3 size: 15 residues. CDR3 loop: CASGEETRAYNEQFF. The CDR3 coding sequence is TGTGCTAGTGGGGAGGAGACCAGAGCCTACAATGAGCAGTTCTTC.

A single count supports this clone. The rearrangement uses TRBV19 and TRBJ2-7; D gene uncertain. This CDR3 comprises 13 residues. Per germline, CDR1 LNHDA and CDR2 SQIVND (reference sequence). Trimming stripped 6 bases from V and 7 bases from J, with 16 bases between. This CDR3 is CASSQSNYVEQYF. The CDR3 nucleotides are TGTGCCAGTAGCCAGTCTAACTATGTTGAGCAGTACTTC. Variable domain in full (rest from reference TRBV19 and TRBJ2-7): DGGITQSPKYLFRKEGQNVTLSCEQNLNHDAMYWYRQDPGQGLRLIYYSQIVNDFQKGDIAEGYSVSREKKESFPLTVTSAQKNPTAFYLCASSQSNYVEQYFGPGTRLTVT.

V is TRBV7-6 and J is TRBJ1-2; TRBD1 matches 9 bases. CDR1 is SGHVS, CDR2 FNYEAQ, per germline. This CDR3 comprises 14 residues. Germline trimming cut 5 bases from V and 6 bases from J; bases unmatched to any gene: 7. DNA of the CDR3: TGTGCCAGCAGCCACGGGACAGGGAGGAATGGCTACACCTTC. It specifies CASSHGTGRNGYTF. The full variable domain, with the rest looked up from reference TRBV7-6 and TRBJ1-2, is GAGVSQSPRYKVTKRGQDVALRCDPISGHVSLYWYRQALGQGPEFLTYFNYEAQQDKSGLPNDRFSAERPEGSISTLTIQRTEQRDSAMYRCASSHGTGRNGYTFGSGTRLTVV.

The V call is TRBV6-4, the J call TRBJ2-1; D remains ambiguous. The CDR3 sequence is 14 residues long. In germline, CDR1 is MRHNA, CDR2 SNTAGT. V lost 0 bases to trimming and J lost 9 bases, with 12 bases between them. CDR3 DNA sequence: TGTGCCAGCAGTGACTCGCTTCGAGGCACTGAGCAGTTCTTC. This encodes CASSDSLRGTEQFF.

This CDR3 reads CASSEGAYSYNEQFF. CDR3 in DNA: TGTGCCAGCAGTGAGGGGGCCTACTCCTACAATGAGCAGTTCTTC. This sequence joins TRBV2 and TRBJ2-1, with a possible D match to TRBD1 (6 bases). Trimming stripped 3 bases from V and 0 bases from J, with 9 bases between. This CDR3 region has 15 residues. The V gene's germline CDR1 is SNHLY and CDR2 FYNNEI.